The clone carrying this T cell receptor beta chain has more than one count but fewer than ten. What it binds is unknown. The record originates from a study of metastatic and nonmetastatic thyroid tumors. For the study at large: Repertoires were compared across blood and tumor or nodule tissue from malignant and benign thyroid patients.

As handled by the study authors: Built for papillary thyroid cancer, a distant-metastasis classifier drew on CDR3 differences across clinicopathological groups. TCRdb re-analyzed the PCR reads through MiXCR. TCRdb's processing, not the authors', yielded these V and J calls. The repertoire holds 20,000 or so clones, with 12% as singletons. All patients reached thyroid surgery having received no treatment beforehand. Study-wide results and limits: Across blood and tumor, TCR beta diversity in malignant thyroid tumors was reportedly significantly higher than in benign nodules.

The CDR3 loop spans 16 amino acids. Deletions cut 3 bases from V and 4 bases from J, with 15 bases between. Germline V gives CDR1 WNHNN, CDR2 SYGVQD (reference sequence). The receptor's source is a male donor with papillary thyroid cancer or a benign thyroid nodule (not recorded which). Some clones in this sample may be carry-over from other donors' samples. The chain joins TRBV10-1 to TRBJ2-2, with D perhaps assigned TRBD1 or TRBD2 (5 bases each). The sequencing sample was made of blood. The CDR3 protein is CASSDRERSFTGELFF. The CDR3 DNA sequence: TGCGCCAGCAGTGACAGGGAGCGATCATTCACCGGGGAGCTGTTTTTT.